This TCR beta chain stems from a study of T cell changes during pregnancy in multiple sclerosis. Germline V CDR1 and CDR2: SGHTA, FQGNSA. The length of the CDR3 is 14 residues. Trimming removed 5 bases from V and 5 bases from J; junction bases left unmatched: 6. Repertoires were generated with immunoSEQ multiplex PCR, while TCRdb's copy carries only in-frame clones and drops some. The repertoire holds around 75,000 clones, about 91% seen once, with roughly 0.3% in the top ten. The material sequenced was CD4+ T cells from peripheral blood mononuclear cells, taken in the third trimester of pregnancy. The V call is TRBV7-2, the J call TRBJ1-1; 9 positions match TRBD1. This TCR came from a female donor in good health, enrolled as a control in a pregnancy study. The CDR3 loop reads CASSPRQGGTEAFF. The CDR3 DNA sequence: TGTGCCAGCAGCCCGCGACAGGGGGGAACTGAAGCTTTCTTT.